What follows is one T cell receptor (beta chain) and its context. Its antigen is not known. TCRdb recomputed calls from the 5' RACE reads with MiXCR, one row per CDR3 protein. The sample lists hundreds of thousands of distinct CDR3 sequences, under 15% occurring once. This sample is part of a study of T-cell memory formation after mild COVID-19. General study findings and limits: The main location of contracting CD4+ clones was CM and EM, and that of contracting CD8+ clones was EMRA.

CDR1 SEHNR and CDR2 FQNEAQ come from the germline V gene (reference sequence). V shed 5 bases and J shed 6 bases, with 13 bases lying between them. The CDR3 runs to 13 residues. This clonotype was obtained from a man aged 18 to 35 who had mild COVID-19 (a few samples of this study predate the infection). Cell type and time point are not known. Sequenced input: PBMCs or a T cell subset sorted from them (not recorded which). The chain is built from TRBV7-9 and TRBJ1-1; D not resolved. CDR3 nucleotide sequence: TGTGCCAGCAGCATACGGAGGATGGCTGAAGCTTTCTTT. Residues: CASSIRRMAEAFF.